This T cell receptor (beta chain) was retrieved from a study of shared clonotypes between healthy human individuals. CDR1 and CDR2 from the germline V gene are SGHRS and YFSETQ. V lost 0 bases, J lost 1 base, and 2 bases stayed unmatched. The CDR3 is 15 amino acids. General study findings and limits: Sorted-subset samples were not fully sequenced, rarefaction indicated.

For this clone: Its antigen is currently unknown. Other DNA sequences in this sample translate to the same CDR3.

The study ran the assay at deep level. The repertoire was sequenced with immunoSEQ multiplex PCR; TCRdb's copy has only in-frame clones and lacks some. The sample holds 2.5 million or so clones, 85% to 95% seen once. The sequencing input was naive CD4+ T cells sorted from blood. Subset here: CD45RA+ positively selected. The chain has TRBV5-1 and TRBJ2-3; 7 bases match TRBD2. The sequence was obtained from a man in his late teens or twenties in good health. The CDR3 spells CASSLASGGTDTQYF. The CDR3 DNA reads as TGCGCCAGCAGCTTGGCTAGCGGAGGCACAGATACGCAGTATTTT.